These T cell receptor beta chains were read from a single sample in a study of cytomegalovirus exposure and HLA in healthy donors. Data came from immunoSEQ multiplex PCR; TCRdb stores just in-frame clones and leaves some out. The data show more than 85,000 clones, more than 60% seen once. The sequencing input was PBMCs. The source is a woman between 35 and 50 years old in good health and CMV-seropositive. Each CDR3 is given with its conserved first and last residue. The order of the fields is CDR3 protein, J gene, V gene.

CASRHTVDLAGREQFF	TRBJ2-1	TRBV28
CASRHRQGGNQPQHF	TRBJ1-5	TRBV27
CASSPPARSGRADYNEQFF	TRBJ2-1	TRBV7-8
CASSQRVDTEAFF	TRBJ1-1	TRBV4-1
CASSKAGTSGDVANTGELFF	TRBJ2-2	TRBV21-1
CASSGTAGKTQYF	TRBJ2-5	TRBV16
CASSGSAGDTNTGELFF	TRBJ2-2	TRBV7-7
CASSKRAPPPQPQHF	TRBJ1-5	TRBV21-1
CASSPGAVLNEQFF	TRBJ2-1	TRBV18
CAISDPPGQAYEQYF	TRBJ2-7	TRBV10-3
CASSSLAGVRGNEQFF	TRBJ2-1	TRBV28
CASSHYGGYEQYF	TRBJ2-7	TRBV4-3
CASSQGAVRSYEQYF	TRBJ2-7	TRBV4-1
CASSEAPKTSGRTQPYF	TRBJ2-7	TRBV6-1
CASSPPQGFMETQYF	TRBJ2-5	TRBV28
CASSQEAGGPNEKLFF	TRBJ1-4	TRBV14
CASSLKLDSYNEQFF	TRBJ2-1	TRBV7-2
CASSLFICLAGGEQYF	TRBJ2-7	TRBV28
CASSYSGVAGRVQYF	TRBJ2-5	TRBV6-5
CATSRQEFSYEQYF	TRBJ2-7	TRBV15
CASSLESAGRSYEQYF	TRBJ2-7	TRBV7-6
CASSQRGQGYGYTF	TRBJ1-2	TRBV4-1
CASSWTGSREKLFF	TRBJ1-4	TRBV2
CASSSTGKPNEYGYTF	TRBJ1-2	TRBV2
CASSLGTPRSEQFF	TRBJ2-1	TRBV2
CASSPYNGRDYGYTF	TRBJ1-2	TRBV18